This T cell receptor (beta chain) emerged from a study of blood T cell repertoires in COVID-19. Study summary: Spain, Italy and the United States supplied samples that represented acute and convalescent COVID-19. PBMCs, B-cell-depleted T cells, or T cells were the source of the cDNA or gDNA that made up the material.

This CDR3 comprises 15 residues. Germline CDR1 SEHNR, CDR2 FQNEAQ (reference sequence). With 6 bases removed from V and 10 bases from J, the gap between germline ends came to 22 bases. Original handling: By means of reference gene primer amplification, nucleated cell counts were estimated. Assay used: immunoSEQ multiplex PCR; TCRdb lists only in-frame clones, some missing. The V and J calls and clone size are taken from that table; D and trimming were inferred from the DNA. The sample lists 140,000 to 150,000 clones; 80% were seen once. The sample taken for sequencing was peripheral blood. This clonotype was obtained from a man between 70 and 80 years old who had recovered from COVID-19. This chain joins TRBV7-9 and TRBJ2-1, with a possible D match to TRBD2 (5 bases). The CDR3 DNA reads as TGTGCCAGCAGGGGAGTCCGCACCACCCCGACGGAGCAGTTCTTC. It codes for CASRGVRTTPTEQFF.